A selection of T cell receptor beta chains follows, all from one sample in a study of CD8+ T cells in alopecia areata. Assay used: immunoSEQ multiplex PCR; TCRdb lists only in-frame clones, some missing. The sample yields 90,000 to 120,000 clones, roughly 84% seen once. The starting material was CD8+ T cells sorted from blood, obtained at week 24, from a patient treated with tofacitinib. All receptors come from a human donor with alopecia areata. CDR3s include the opening cysteine and the closing phenylalanine or tryptophan. Each record gives: clone size, D gene, J gene, V gene, CDR3 DNA, CDR3 protein. The D gene is left open where the match is weak. Rows give clone size only sometimes, using once, few, many, or a class for an expanded clone.

clone_size: few; d_call: -; j_call: TRBJ2-7; v_call: TRBV19; cdr3_nt: TGTGCCAGTAGTGCGGGTCTAAGATACGAGCAGTACTTC; cdr3_aa: CASSAGLRYEQYF
clone_size: -; d_call: -; j_call: TRBJ2-7; v_call: TRBV6-5; cdr3_nt: TGTGCCAGCAGTTACGGCAGCTTGGGGGACTACGAGCAGTACTTC; cdr3_aa: CASSYGSLGDYEQYF
clone_size: once; d_call: TRBD1; j_call: TRBJ2-4; v_call: TRBV4-2; cdr3_nt: TGTGCCAGCATGGGACAGAAAAACATTCAGTACTTC; cdr3_aa: CASMGQKNIQYF
clone_size: -; d_call: TRBD1; j_call: TRBJ2-7; v_call: TRBV4-3; cdr3_nt: TGCGCCAGCAGCCAGGGGACAGGGGATTACGAGCAGTACTTC; cdr3_aa: CASSQGTGDYEQYF
clone_size: few; d_call: TRBD1; j_call: TRBJ1-5; v_call: TRBV29-1; cdr3_nt: TGCAGCGTCCTGACCCCCGGGGGACAGGGGGCTTATAGCAATCAGCCCCAGCATTTT; cdr3_aa: CSVLTPGGQGAYSNQPQHF
clone_size: -; d_call: TRBD1; j_call: TRBJ2-5; v_call: TRBV11-2; cdr3_nt: TGTGCCAGCAGCTCGGGACAGGCCCAAGAGACCCAGTACTTC; cdr3_aa: CASSSGQAQETQYF
clone_size: -; d_call: -; j_call: TRBJ2-5; v_call: TRBV29-1; cdr3_nt: TGCAGCGTTGAAGACAGAGGGGGGTCGGGGATGGAGACCCAGTACTTC; cdr3_aa: CSVEDRGGSGMETQYF
clone_size: -; d_call: -; j_call: TRBJ1-4; v_call: TRBV7-9; cdr3_nt: TGTGCCAGCACGGACGTATCGGATGAAAAACTGTTTTTT; cdr3_aa: CASTDVSDEKLFF
clone_size: -; d_call: TRBD2; j_call: TRBJ2-3; v_call: TRBV12-5; cdr3_nt: TGTGCTAGTGCCAGGGTCGGGGGGTGGGCAGATACGCAGTATTTT; cdr3_aa: CASARVGGWADTQYF
clone_size: -; d_call: TRBD1; j_call: TRBJ2-7; v_call: TRBV4-1; cdr3_nt: TGCGCCAGCAGCACTAGACAGGGCACCACCTACGAGCAGTACTTC; cdr3_aa: CASSTRQGTTYEQYF
clone_size: -; d_call: TRBD1; j_call: TRBJ2-7; v_call: TRBV4-3; cdr3_nt: TGCGCCAGCAGCCACGAGACAGGGGGTGATTACGAGCAGTACTTC; cdr3_aa: CASSHETGGDYEQYF
clone_size: once; d_call: TRBD1; j_call: TRBJ2-7; v_call: TRBV27; cdr3_nt: TGTGCCAGCAGTTCCTCTGACAGGGGTCTCGAGCAGTACTTC; cdr3_aa: CASSSSDRGLEQYF
clone_size: -; d_call: TRBD1; j_call: TRBJ2-7; v_call: TRBV19; cdr3_nt: TGTGCCAGTAGTATCGGGACAGTCTCCTACGAGCAGTACTTC; cdr3_aa: CASSIGTVSYEQYF
clone_size: -; d_call: TRBD2; j_call: TRBJ2-1; v_call: TRBV4-2; cdr3_nt: TGTGCCAGCAGCCAAGGTCTAGCGGGGAGGGGCAATGAGCAGTTCTTC; cdr3_aa: CASSQGLAGRGNEQFF
clone_size: -; d_call: -; j_call: TRBJ2-7; v_call: TRBV27; cdr3_nt: TGTGCCAGCAGTTTCGGGTCGAACTACGAGCAGTACTTC; cdr3_aa: CASSFGSNYEQYF
clone_size: once; d_call: -; j_call: TRBJ2-5; v_call: TRBV4-3; cdr3_nt: TGCGCCAGCAGCCATGGCAGGGGAGATTCAGAGACCCAGTACTTC; cdr3_aa: CASSHGRGDSETQYF
clone_size: -; d_call: TRBD1; j_call: TRBJ1-2; v_call: TRBV7-9; cdr3_nt: TGCGCCAGCAGCAACCTCGACTCGACAGGGTCTATCTATGGCTACACCTTC; cdr3_aa: CASSNLDSTGSIYGYTF
clone_size: -; d_call: -; j_call: TRBJ1-1; v_call: TRBV29-1; cdr3_nt: TGCAGCGCTGAAACAGGGCAAGTGGCCACTGAAGCTTTCTTT; cdr3_aa: CSAETGQVATEAFF
clone_size: -; d_call: -; j_call: TRBJ2-1; v_call: TRBV7-2; cdr3_nt: TGTGCCAGCAGCCTGGGACACACCGCCTACAATGAGCAGTTCTTC; cdr3_aa: CASSLGHTAYNEQFF
clone_size: -; d_call: -; j_call: TRBJ2-7; v_call: TRBV4-2; cdr3_nt: TGTGCCAGCAGCGAAGGGGGGTCCTACGAGCAGTACTTC; cdr3_aa: CASSEGGSYEQYF
clone_size: -; d_call: -; j_call: TRBJ2-1; v_call: TRBV27; cdr3_nt: TGTGCCAGCAGTTGGGGCGGAGGAAATGAGCAGTTCTTC; cdr3_aa: CASSWGGGNEQFF
clone_size: once; d_call: -; j_call: TRBJ2-7; v_call: TRBV30; cdr3_nt: TGTGCCTGGTTGGACACTTTATCCTACGAGCAGTACTTC; cdr3_aa: CAWLDTLSYEQYF
clone_size: -; d_call: -; j_call: TRBJ1-1; v_call: TRBV27; cdr3_nt: TGTGCCAGCAGTTTATACCTCGGGGGCCCTGAAGCTTTCTTT; cdr3_aa: CASSLYLGGPEAFF
clone_size: -; d_call: -; j_call: TRBJ2-7; v_call: TRBV29-1; cdr3_nt: TGCAGCGTTGAAGATAGGGGGGCGTCCCACGAGCAGTACTTC; cdr3_aa: CSVEDRGASHEQYF
clone_size: -; d_call: -; j_call: TRBJ2-3; v_call: TRBV7-9; cdr3_nt: TGTGCCAGCACAGCGGTTGCGGGTACAGATACGCAGTATTTT; cdr3_aa: CASTAVAGTDTQYF
clone_size: -; d_call: TRBD1; j_call: TRBJ2-7; v_call: TRBV7-9; cdr3_nt: TGTGCCAGCAGCTCGAGGACAGGACCCTCCTACGAGCAGTACTTC; cdr3_aa: CASSSRTGPSYEQYF
clone_size: -; d_call: -; j_call: TRBJ1-4; v_call: TRBV28; cdr3_nt: TGTGCCAGCAGCTCTATTCAGGAAAAACTGTTTTTT; cdr3_aa: CASSSIQEKLFF
clone_size: -; d_call: TRBD1; j_call: TRBJ2-7; v_call: TRBV7-9; cdr3_nt: TGTGCCAGCAGCCCGGGACAGGGGGCCTACGAGCAGTACTTC; cdr3_aa: CASSPGQGAYEQYF
clone_size: once; d_call: -; j_call: TRBJ2-2; v_call: TRBV27; cdr3_nt: TGTGCCAGCAGTTTTGGACCGTACACCGGGGAGCTGTTTTTT; cdr3_aa: CASSFGPYTGELFF
clone_size: -; d_call: -; j_call: TRBJ2-1; v_call: TRBV7-9; cdr3_nt: TGTGCCAGCAGTCAACGGGGGGCCCTCTCCTACAATGAGCAGTTCTTC; cdr3_aa: CASSQRGALSYNEQFF
clone_size: -; d_call: TRBD1; j_call: TRBJ2-3; v_call: TRBV7-9; cdr3_nt: TGTGCCAGCAGCTTAGCACAGGGGGCGGCAGATACGCAGTATTTT; cdr3_aa: CASSLAQGAADTQYF
clone_size: -; d_call: -; j_call: TRBJ2-5; v_call: TRBV11-2; cdr3_nt: TGTGCCAGCAGCTTCGTCCCCAGGGTAGGCCAAGAGACCCAGTACTTC; cdr3_aa: CASSFVPRVGQETQYF
clone_size: -; d_call: -; j_call: TRBJ2-7; v_call: TRBV7-9; cdr3_nt: TGTGCCAGCAGCTCCCTGGACTCATACGAGCAGTACTTC; cdr3_aa: CASSSLDSYEQYF
clone_size: -; d_call: -; j_call: TRBJ2-1; v_call: TRBV6-5; cdr3_nt: TGTGCCAGCAGTTTTAGCGGCAATGAGCAGTTCTTC; cdr3_aa: CASSFSGNEQFF
clone_size: -; d_call: -; j_call: TRBJ2-3; v_call: TRBV9; cdr3_nt: TGTGCCAGCAGCGTAGGTCAGGATACGCAGTATTTT; cdr3_aa: CASSVGQDTQYF
clone_size: -; d_call: -; j_call: TRBJ2-1; v_call: TRBV7-2; cdr3_nt: TGTGCCAGCGGGGGTGGTTACAATGAGCAGTTCTTC; cdr3_aa: CASGGGYNEQFF
clone_size: -; d_call: TRBD2; j_call: TRBJ2-1; v_call: TRBV27; cdr3_nt: TGTGCCAGCAGTTTGTTAACGGGACTAGGCAATGAGCAGTTCTTC; cdr3_aa: CASSLLTGLGNEQFF
clone_size: -; d_call: -; j_call: TRBJ1-5; v_call: TRBV7-6; cdr3_nt: TGTGCCAGCAGCGCAGGGACGGATAATTATCCCCAGCATTTT; cdr3_aa: CASSAGTDNYPQHF
clone_size: -; d_call: -; j_call: TRBJ2-1; v_call: TRBV9; cdr3_nt: TGTGCCAGCAGCGCCGTCCTAGGAGTTGGAAATGAGCAGTTCTTC; cdr3_aa: CASSAVLGVGNEQFF
clone_size: few; d_call: TRBD1; j_call: TRBJ1-2; v_call: TRBV2; cdr3_nt: TGTGCCTGCAACGAGGGACAGAGGAGCTATGGCTACACCTTC; cdr3_aa: CACNEGQRSYGYTF
clone_size: -; d_call: -; j_call: TRBJ1-1; v_call: TRBV9; cdr3_nt: TGTGCCAGCAGCGTAGCAGGGTCCACTGAAGCTTTCTTT; cdr3_aa: CASSVAGSTEAFF
clone_size: -; d_call: -; j_call: TRBJ2-1; v_call: TRBV27; cdr3_nt: TGTGCCAGCGCCATCGGCGGGGTCAATGAGCAGTTCTTC; cdr3_aa: CASAIGGVNEQFF
clone_size: -; d_call: TRBD2; j_call: TRBJ2-1; v_call: TRBV7-2; cdr3_nt: TGTGCCAGCATCAGCATCGGACTAGTTGAGGACAATGAGCAGTTCTTC; cdr3_aa: CASISIGLVEDNEQFF
clone_size: -; d_call: TRBD1; j_call: TRBJ2-1; v_call: TRBV10-3; cdr3_nt: TGTGCCATCACGGCCTCCCCGACAGGGGTGAACAATGAGCAGTTCTTC; cdr3_aa: CAITASPTGVNNEQFF
clone_size: -; d_call: TRBD1; j_call: TRBJ2-1; v_call: TRBV29-1; cdr3_nt: TGCAGCGCCCACCCCGGGACAGGGAGGCGCTACAATGAGCAGTTCTTC; cdr3_aa: CSAHPGTGRRYNEQFF
clone_size: -; d_call: -; j_call: TRBJ2-6; v_call: TRBV2; cdr3_nt: TGTGCCAGCATATCGGGAGCCTCTGGGGCCAACGTCCTGACTTTC; cdr3_aa: CASISGASGANVLTF
clone_size: once; d_call: -; j_call: TRBJ2-1; v_call: TRBV4-3; cdr3_nt: TGCGCCAGCAGCCAAGATCGCGGGGTGGCTGAGCAGTTCTTC; cdr3_aa: CASSQDRGVAEQFF
clone_size: -; d_call: TRBD2; j_call: TRBJ2-1; v_call: TRBV7-9; cdr3_nt: TGTGCCAGCAGCGTAACCACGGGAGGCTCCTACAATGAGCAGTTCTTC; cdr3_aa: CASSVTTGGSYNEQFF
clone_size: -; d_call: -; j_call: TRBJ1-2; v_call: TRBV6-5; cdr3_nt: TGTGCCAGCGGACACCCTAACTATGGCTACACCTTC; cdr3_aa: CASGHPNYGYTF
clone_size: -; d_call: -; j_call: TRBJ2-3; v_call: TRBV4-3; cdr3_nt: TGCGCCAGCAGCCAAGAGGAGGGGGCCGCAGATACGCAGTATTTT; cdr3_aa: CASSQEEGAADTQYF
clone_size: -; d_call: -; j_call: TRBJ2-3; v_call: TRBV4-3; cdr3_nt: TGCGCCAGCAGCCTTGGCCTTTGGGCCACAGATACGCAGTATTTT; cdr3_aa: CASSLGLWATDTQYF